Each of the 23 T cell receptor beta chains below was sequenced from the same sample in a study of T cell responses to AZD1222 COVID-19 vaccine. This table comes from immunoSEQ multiplex PCR, and its TCRdb copy is limited to in-frame clones, with some not included. The data contain around 67,000 clones, around four fifths of them seen just once; the ten biggest clones take up 21%. The material sequenced was peripheral blood, taken on day 0 of AZD1222 vaccination. These receptors were obtained from an adult in good health.

This chain uses TRBV20-1 with TRBJ1-6; D not certain. CDR3 length: 16 residues. Trimming shortened V by 3 bases and J by 1 base, and 13 bases separated the two germline ends. Looked up from germline, CDR1 is DFQATT and CDR2 is SNEGSKA (reference sequence). The CDR3 region is CSASRVEGSYNSPLHF. The CDR3 nucleotides are TGCAGTGCTAGTAGGGTCGAAGGTTCCTATAATTCACCCCTCCACTTT.

This rearrangement joins TRBV4-2 to TRBJ1-6, with D uncertain. Germline V gene data show CDR1 as LGHNA and CDR2 as YNFKEQ. The CDR3 totals 12 residues. V was shortened by 0 bases and J by 9 bases, with 3 bases between the two germline ends. This CDR3 is CASSQESSPLHF. CDR3 bases: TGTGCCAGCAGCCAAGAAAGTTCACCCCTCCACTTT.

CDR3 amino acids: CASSSPEEDFYNSPLHF. CDR3 sequence (DNA): TGTGCCAGCAGCTCCCCTGAAGAGGACTTTTATAATTCACCCCTCCACTTT. The chain employs TRBV7-9 and TRBJ1-6, with D unclear. V shed 4 bases and J shed 4 bases, with 17 bases lying between them. The CDR3 is 17 residues long. Germline loops: CDR1 SEHNR, CDR2 FQNEAQ (reference sequence).

This chain links TRBV7-8 with TRBJ1-3; TRBD1 is a possible D gene (5 bases). V lost 6 bases, J lost 0 bases, and 9 bases lay in between. Per the germline V gene, CDR1 is SGHVS and CDR2 is FQNEAQ. The CDR3 covers 14 residues. The CDR3, as DNA: TGTGCCAGCAGTGAACAGGTCTCTGGAAACACCATATATTTT. Encoded protein: CASSEQVSGNTIYF.

The rearrangement uses TRBV5-4 and TRBJ2-5; a weak D match, TRBD2 (6 bases). V lost 3 bases and J lost 5, with 17 bases in between. The CDR3 covers 15 residues. Germline loops: CDR1 SGHNT, CDR2 YYREEE (reference sequence). The CDR3 reads CASSSPVAEGETQYF. In DNA form, the CDR3 reads TGTGCCAGCAGCTCGCCGGTAGCGGAGGGGGAGACCCAGTACTTC.

The chain uses TRBV28 and TRBJ2-7; 12 bases are a match to TRBD2. V dropped 8 bases and J dropped 5; count of bases not matched to a gene: 13. This CDR3 contains 16 residues. Germline V gives CDR1 MDHEN, CDR2 SYDVKM. CDR3 in DNA: TGTGCCAGCTCTTCCTCTAGCGGGAGGGGGGTTCACGAGCAGTACTTC. It specifies CASSSSSGRGVHEQYF.

This clone was recorded once. The rearrangement joins TRBV7-8 to TRBJ1-1; 8 nucleotides line up with TRBD1. V lost 5 bases to trimming and J lost 6 bases; unmatched junction nucleotides: 5. Germline CDR1 is SGHVS and CDR2 is FQNEAQ. This CDR3 spans 13 amino acids. The CDR3, as DNA: TGTGCCAGCAGCCATCAACAGGGGGCTGAAGCTTTCTTT. Protein sequence: CASSHQQGAEAFF.

This chain connects TRBV28 to TRBJ1-5, with D possibly being TRBD1 (6 bases). Germline V gene sequence: CDR1 MDHEN, CDR2 SYDVKM. V lost 6 bases, J lost 4 bases, and 13 bases lay in between. The CDR3 runs to 14 residues. The CDR3 spells CASSVGGANQPQHF. The CDR3 DNA reads TGTGCCAGCAGCGTGGGGGGCGCGAATCAGCCCCAGCATTTT.

The V call is TRBV7-2, the J call TRBJ1-1; D is undetermined. CDR3 length: 13 amino acids. Germline V gene data show CDR1 as SGHTA and CDR2 as FQGNSA. The V end was cut by 2 bases, the J end by 5 bases, with 9 bases between. This CDR3 is CASSLSLATEAFF. The CDR3 region has the DNA TGTGCCAGCAGCTTAAGTTTAGCGACTGAAGCTTTCTTT.

The table lists this clone with a few counts. This sequence joins TRBV6-5 and TRBJ2-7, with D unclear. CDR3 length: 13 amino acids. V lost 6 bases, J lost 6 bases, and 15 bases lay in between. Germline V gene sequence: CDR1 MNHEY, CDR2 SVGAGI. The CDR3 DNA sequence: TGTGCCAGCAGCCGGAACATTGTCGGCGAGCAGTACTTC. Protein product: CASSRNIVGEQYF.

This sequence joins TRBV7-3 and TRBJ2-2; D perhaps matches TRBD1 (6 bases). The CDR3 runs to 16 residues. Trimming took off 4 bases at V and 2 bases at J, with 14 bases between the two ends. The germline gives CDR1 SGHTA, CDR2 FQGTGA. CDR3 DNA sequence: TGTGCCAGCAGCTCCCTGACAGGAATAAACACCGGGGAGCTGTTTTTT. The encoded protein is CASSSLTGINTGELFF.

This clone was seen just once. The chain carries TRBV28 and TRBJ2-7; possibly TRBD2 for D (5 bases). Germline V gives CDR1 MDHEN, CDR2 SYDVKM. Trimming shortened V by 6 bases and J by 5 bases, and 20 bases separated the two germline ends. CDR3 length: 15 residues. CDR3 DNA sequence: TGTGCCAGCAGACCCGGAACTAGTGTTTTACACGAGCAGTACTTC. Its protein product is CASRPGTSVLHEQYF.

This clone was recorded a few times. The sample contains more than one DNA sequence encoding this CDR3. The chain joins TRBV9 to TRBJ1-3; D not certain. CDR3 length: 13 residues. Deletions cut 2 bases from V and 4 bases from J, with 7 bases between. Germline lookup yields CDR1 SGDLS and CDR2 YYNGEE. CDR3 in amino acids: CASSVEGGNTIYF. The DNA of the CDR3 is TGTGCCAGCAGCGTGGAAGGGGGAAACACCATATATTTT.

The chain combines TRBV7-2 with TRBJ1-3; no definite D call. This CDR3 has 12 residues. The V gene's germline CDR1 is SGHTA and CDR2 FQGNSA. V was pared by 1 base and J by 11 bases, with 9 bases between. Here the CDR3 reads CASSLDLGPIYF. CDR3 in DNA: TGTGCCAGCAGCTTAGATCTGGGTCCCATATATTTT.

This clone was counted a single time. The gene calls are TRBV7-6 and TRBJ2-5; D is unresolved. Germline V gene lookup returns CDR1 SGHVS and CDR2 FNYEAQ. The CDR3 length is 11 residues. Trimming removed 3 bases at V and 4 bases at J, with 3 bases between. Written as DNA, the CDR3 is TGTGCCAGCAGCTTCTCAGAGACCCAGTACTTC. Protein sequence: CASSFSETQYF.

This chain connects TRBV27 to TRBJ1-1; the D gene is possibly TRBD1 (5 bases). The germline V gene has CDR1 MNHEY and CDR2 SMNVEV (reference sequence). The V end lost 3 bases, the J end lost 3 bases, and 14 bases lay between the germline ends. There are 15 residues in the CDR3. CDR3 coding DNA: TGTGCCAGCAGTTTGACAGAGTGGGGGGACACTGAAGCTTTCTTT. Translation gives CASSLTEWGDTEAFF.

This clone has only one observation. The chain uses TRBV9 and TRBJ2-3; 8 bases align to TRBD2. This CDR3 has 15 residues. J gave up 7 bases and V 2 bases, and 9 bases lay outside the gene matches. Germline V gene data show CDR1 as SGDLS and CDR2 as YYNGEE. Written as DNA, the CDR3 is TGTGCCAGCAGCGTCGGGGAGCGGGAGCGGAATACGCAGTATTTT. Amino acids: CASSVGERERNTQYF.

This clone appeared a single time. The V call is TRBV28, the J call TRBJ1-4; D is uncertain. This CDR3 is 16 amino acids long. Deletions cut 5 bases from V and 2 bases from J, with 15 bases between. The V gene's germline CDR1 is MDHEN and CDR2 SYDVKM. The CDR3 spells CASSPAWGGTNEKLFF. CDR3 nucleotides: TGTGCCAGCAGTCCTGCATGGGGAGGGACTAATGAAAAACTGTTTTTT.

Worth noting for this clone: Other nucleotide sequences from this sample produce the same CDR3. V and J are TRBV19 and TRBJ2-1, with unresolved D. Germline V lookup: CDR1 LNHDA, CDR2 SQIVND (reference sequence). The CDR3 runs to 11 residues. V lost 6 bases and J 3 bases, leaving 3 bases between the germline ends. CDR3 coding DNA: TGTGCCAGTAGCCTCTACAATGAGCAGTTCTTC. Translation: CASSLYNEQFF.

The chain combines TRBV9 with TRBJ2-1; TRBD2 matches 7 bases. V gave up 0 bases and J gave up 0 bases; unmatched junction bases: 9. The length of the CDR3 is 18 residues. The germline V gene has CDR1 SGDLS and CDR2 YYNGEE. The CDR3 here is CASSVASGSVASYNEQFF. The DNA of the CDR3 is TGTGCCAGCAGCGTAGCTAGCGGCTCGGTGGCCTCCTACAATGAGCAGTTCTTC.

The chain links TRBV29-1 to TRBJ1-1; D might be TRBD1 (6 bases). Trimming took off 7 bases at V and 0 bases at J, with 12 bases between the two ends. From germline, CDR1 is SQVTM and CDR2 ANQGSEA. The CDR3 runs 13 residues. The CDR3 region is CSAGQTMNTEAFF. CDR3 nucleotide sequence: TGCAGCGCCGGACAGACGATGAACACTGAAGCTTTCTTT. The variable domain in full, completed from reference TRBV29-1 and TRBJ1-1, reads SAVISQKPSRDICQRGTSLTIQCQVDSQVTMMFWYRQQPGQSLTLIATANQGSEATYESGFVIDKFPISRPNLTFSTLTVSNMSPEDSSIYLCSAGQTMNTEAFFGQGTRLTVV.

The CDR3 is CASSDAGLAGVSTDTQYF. The CDR3 coding sequence is TGCGCCAGCAGTGATGCCGGACTAGCGGGAGTCAGCACAGATACGCAGTATTTT. The chain is built from TRBV10-2 and TRBJ2-3; 13 positions match TRBD2. The germline V gene encodes CDR1 WSHSY and CDR2 SAAADI. CDR3 length: 18 amino acids. V was pared by 3 bases and J by 0 bases, with 6 bases of the junction left unmatched.

The V call is TRBV28, the J call TRBJ1-2; maybe TRBD1 (6 bases). The V gene lost 5 bases and the J gene lost 3 bases, with 19 bases spanning the gap. The CDR3 has 16 residues. The germline V gene has CDR1 MDHEN and CDR2 SYDVKM. CDR3 protein: CASSLSDRTYYYGYTF. The CDR3 coding sequence is TGTGCCAGCAGTCTCAGCGACAGGACGTACTACTATGGCTACACCTTC.